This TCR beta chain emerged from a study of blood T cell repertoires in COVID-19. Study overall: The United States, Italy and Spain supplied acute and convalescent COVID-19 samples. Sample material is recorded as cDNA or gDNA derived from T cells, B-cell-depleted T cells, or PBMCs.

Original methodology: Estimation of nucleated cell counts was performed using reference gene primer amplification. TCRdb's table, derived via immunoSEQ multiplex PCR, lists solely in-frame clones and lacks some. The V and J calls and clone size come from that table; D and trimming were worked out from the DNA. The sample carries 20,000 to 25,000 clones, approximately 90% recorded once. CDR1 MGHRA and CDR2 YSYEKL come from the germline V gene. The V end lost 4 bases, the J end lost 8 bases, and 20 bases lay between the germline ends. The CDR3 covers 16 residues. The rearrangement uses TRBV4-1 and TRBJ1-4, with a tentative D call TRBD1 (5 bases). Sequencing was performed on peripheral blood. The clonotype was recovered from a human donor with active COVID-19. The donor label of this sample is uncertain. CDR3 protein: CASSPPTGTRGEKLFF. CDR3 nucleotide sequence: TGCGCCAGCAGCCCCCCAACCGGGACGCGGGGGGAAAAACTGTTTTTT.